This T cell receptor beta chain originates from a study of blood T cells in healthy people across ages (dated by TCRdb to 2013 to 2016). For context, the study as a whole: In model experiments, roughly one uniquely barcoded TCR beta cDNA molecule per two T cells was captured by template switching. Age-related changes in TCR beta repertoire diversity were measured in the study by deep sequencing normalized with unique cDNA molecular identifiers. Four age groups were formed from the donors: young (average roughly 15 years), middle-aged (approximately 40), aged (approximately 60) and long-lived (less than 85). To avoid experimental bias, donors of different ages were randomly spread across the sequencing lanes. Using the same blood draw, the study looked at two additional independent replicas of 1 million unique cDNA reads for two donors, one aged 18 to 29 and the other aged 80 or older.

General findings and caveats noted by the study authors: A strong correlation was found between observed TCR beta diversity and the percentage of naive T cells measured by flow cytometry. Since profiling was done on bulk unsorted PBMCs, naive and antigen-experienced compartments could not be conclusively compared. The long-lived group showed more naive CD4+ T cells, fewer expanded clones and increased TCR diversity than the aged group, suggesting age selection. Estimates of total diversity from one million sequenced T cells were regarded as lower bounds and underestimates. As age increased, observed TCR beta diversity per million T cells dropped in a roughly linear way, and a significant reduction was already evident by age roughly 36. Because donor CMV infection status was unknown, age-related changes in expanded clonotypes were potentially confounded.

Relative to germline, V is missing 5 bases and J is missing 7 bases, with 5 bases of the junction outside any gene match. Sequences MNHEY (CDR1) and SVGEGT (CDR2) are obtained from the germline V gene. The CDR3 holds 14 amino acids from the cysteine to the phenylalanine. Of the read, only the CDR3 DNA is kept; its 42 bases are in frame from base 1. The donors were roughly 38 Caucasian individuals from Russia, aged roughly 6 to 100 years, who were systemically healthy. Roughly 9 milliliters of peripheral blood were drawn from each donor into EDTA-treated Vacutainer tubes. Ficoll-Paque density-gradient centrifugation was used to isolate PBMCs, with at least 6.5 million per sample. Total RNA was extracted from PBMCs with Trizol reagent, with at least 5 micrograms obtained per sample. The percentages of naive CD45RAhigh/CD27high T cells were determined by flow cytometry on a PBMC aliquot from every donor.

Receptor libraries were prepared by 5' RACE. Sequencing relied on an Illumina HiSeq 2500. A second PCR of about 6 to 11 cycles was performed with a sample-barcoded 5' primer and a J-beta primer mix. Each TCR beta cDNA molecule received a unique molecular identifier from a template-switch 5' adaptor carrying 12 random nucleotides. At least 2.5 million CDR3-containing paired-end reads were obtained from each sample. All of the RNA was converted into first-strand cDNA using the Mint cDNA synthesis kit, with a TRBC-specific oligonucleotide serving as the primer. Following uracil-DNA glycosylase treatment, all cDNA underwent a first 18-cycle PCR with the universal primers M1SS and BC2_uni_R. On the authors' methods: For normalization, 1 million high-quality reads, each with a distinct molecular identifier, were randomly selected from each sample. Reads sharing molecular identifiers were discarded rather than binned into consensus sequences. MiTCR, set to a Q25 quality threshold and the strictest error-elimination algorithm, was used for CDR3 identification, clonotype clustering and error correction. A nonparametric unseen species model with Euler transformation was used to estimate lower-bound total TCR beta diversity. Starting from the raw public reads, TCRdb applied fastp trimming at Q25, assembled clones with MiXCR and retained in-frame beta chains. One record per CDR3 amino acid sequence lists the most common genes and DNA. The V and J calls and clone size come from TCRdb's table, not from the authors' own analysis. A total of roughly 680,000 distinct CDR3 sequences appear in this sample, about 52% of them only once. The leading ten clones occupy 25% to 35% of the sample.

Points on this clonotype: The antigen it recognizes is unknown. No much larger clonotype is one base removed from it; base qualities were not supplied.

Material: blood. The chain is made from TRBV6-2 or TRBV6-3 and TRBJ1-6, and TRBD1 matches 7 of the central bases. The source is a woman aged 60-70 years in good health. Here the CDR3 is given as CASSVTGRNSPLHF. The sequence in DNA is TGTGCCAGCAGTGTGACAGGGCGAAATTCACCCCTCCACTTT.